This TCR beta chain is from a study of T cell repertoires in cytomegalovirus infection. At the level of the study: Public TCR beta signatures provided an indication of both CMV infection and a matching HLA type.

One entry per CDR3 protein, called by TCRdb with MiXCR from the reads. The data hold approximately 180,000 distinct CDR3 sequences, with about 18% observed a single time. General study points: Cumulative frequency of public TCR beta families picked out carriers of CMV plus the relevant HLA. The ex vivo response was dominated by HLA-C-restricted CMV-specific TCR beta clonotypes.

As for this clonotype: Its target is unknown.

V lost 2 bases and J 5 bases, leaving 10 bases between the germline ends. Germline values: CDR1 SEHNR, CDR2 FQNEAQ (reference sequence). This CDR3 spans 13 amino acids. The sample taken for sequencing was CD8+ T cells from PBMCs. The chain is built from TRBV7-9 and TRBJ2-7; D not certain. The origin of this receptor is a human donor in good health (CMV status not recorded). Some clones in this sample may be carry-over from other donors' samples. The CDR3: CASSLTSGHEQYF. For the CDR3, the DNA is TGTGCCAGCAGCTTAACGAGTGGCCACGAGCAGTACTTC.